This T cell receptor beta chain was recovered during a study of graft-versus-host responses after intestinal transplantation. Background on the study: Among the recipients, transplants were multivisceral, liver-intestinal, or isolated intestinal. Anti-thymocyte globulin induction was given to all recipients, followed by tacrolimus and steroids for three to four years. Broader study findings: Among recipient marrow samples, GvH clones were found; some appeared first in ileum or blood. Declines in HvG clones occurring early post-transplant were associated with peak circulating GvH clone levels.

Unmatched junction bases numbered 7, after V lost 4 bases and J lost 4 bases. The CDR3 has 15 residues. Germline assignment: CDR1 LGHNA and CDR2 YSLEER. This clone was observed a handful of times. Its antigen is still unknown. The method was immunoSEQ multiplex PCR; TCRdb's version includes in-frame clones alone and lacks a portion of them. The sample consists of under 30,000 clones, 85% to 95% of them appearing once. Sequenced here: PBMCs, sampled 39 days after intestinal transplant. V usage is TRBV4-3 and J usage is TRBJ2-5, with 9 bases that match TRBD2. The sequence was collected from a human patient who received an intestinal transplant, so some T cells may come from the graft donor. CDR3 nucleotides: TGCGCCAGCAGCCCCGTAGCGGGAGTAGGAGAGACCCAGTACTTC. Translation gives CASSPVAGVGETQYF.